The 3 T cell receptor beta chains reported below all come from one sample, sequenced in a study of cytomegalovirus exposure and HLA in healthy donors. With 60 Vbeta and 13 Jbeta primers, the PCR was carried out. The method was immunoSEQ multiplex PCR; TCRdb's version includes in-frame clones alone and lacks a portion of them. Here the sample spans about 150,000 clones, about 80% being singletons. Sample: PBMCs. The receptors derive from a man in his forties in good health and CMV-seropositive.

This clone appeared a few times. This rearrangement joins TRBV5-4 to TRBJ1-1; D may be TRBD1 (5 bases). The CDR3 has 17 residues. Trimming took off 0 bases at V and 1 base at J, with 16 bases between the two ends. Germline values: CDR1 SGHNT, CDR2 YYREEE (reference sequence). CDR3 bases: TGTGCCAGCAGCTTGGGCGGGACTGGATACCCGAACACTGAAGCTTTCTTT. This gives the protein CASSLGGTGYPNTEAFF.

The V and J genes are TRBV2 and TRBJ2-5; TRBD1 aligns across 8 bases. In germline, CDR1 is SNHLY, CDR2 FYNNEI. There are 13 residues in the CDR3. The ends lost 8 bases at V and 5 bases at J; junction bases unmatched: 7. The CDR3 loop reads CASGPRGRETQYF. Here the CDR3 DNA reads TGTGCCAGCGGACCCAGGGGGCGGGAGACCCAGTACTTC.

J is TRBJ1-1 and V is TRBV15; TRBD1 agrees at 7 bases. This CDR3 comprises 16 residues. V trimming: 1 base; J trimming: 0 bases; junction bases outside the gene matches: 5. The V gene's germline CDR1 is LNHNV and CDR2 YYDKDF (reference sequence). The CDR3 nucleotides are TGTGCCACCAGCAGAGGACAGGGTTTCATGAACACTGAAGCTTTCTTT. This sequence encodes CATSRGQGFMNTEAFF.